Below, 9 T cell receptor beta chains from the same sample are listed, as sequenced in a study of blood T cell repertoires in COVID-19. Clones were read by immunoSEQ multiplex PCR, and TCRdb kept only the in-frame ones, dropping some. In the table there are 150,000 to 200,000 clones, approximately 85% of which are singletons. Sequences were obtained from PBMCs or T cells enriched from blood (not recorded which). Receptor source: a woman aged 18-29 years who had recovered from COVID-19.

The chain links TRBV11-2 to TRBJ2-1, with 8 bases fitting TRBD2. The germline CDR1 and CDR2 sequences are SGHAT and FQNNGV. Losses at the gene ends were 0 bases for V and 10 bases for J; bases not matched to a gene: 5. The CDR3 is 14 residues long. The CDR3 region is CASSLDRLAGEQFF. CDR3 bases: TGTGCCAGCAGCTTAGATCGGCTAGCGGGCGAGCAGTTCTTC.

The CDR3 loop reads CASRQTGTVQYF. The CDR3 nucleotides read TGTGCCAGCAGACAAACCGGGACAGTGCAGTATTTT. The chain has TRBV27 and TRBJ2-3, with TRBD1 identical over 7 bases. J gave up 11 bases and V 6 bases, and 8 bases lay outside the gene matches. The CDR3 is 12 residues long. Germline lookup yields CDR1 MNHEY and CDR2 SMNVEV (reference sequence).

The count of this clone is one. V usage is TRBV2 and J usage is TRBJ1-1; TRBD1 is a possible D gene (6 bases). The CDR3 extends over 14 amino acids. V lost 5 bases, J lost 4 bases, and 14 bases lay in between. The germline CDR1 and CDR2 sequences are SNHLY and FYNNEI. CDR3 residues: CASSSQGRGTEAFF. The DNA of the CDR3 is TGTGCCAGCAGTTCCCAGGGGCGCGGCACTGAAGCTTTCTTT.

The V gene is TRBV10-3, the J gene TRBJ1-3; 9 bases fit TRBD1. The CDR3 loop spans 17 amino acids. In germline, CDR1 is ENHRY, CDR2 SYGVKD. With V trimmed by 6 bases and J by 0 bases, 9 bases remained unmatched. CDR3 nucleotides: TGTGCCATCAGCTCCGGGACAGGGACTCACTCTGGAAACACCATATATTTT. It yields the protein CAISSGTGTHSGNTIYF.

The chain links TRBV5-6 to TRBJ1-4, with D uncertain. This CDR3 contains 18 residues. The germline V gene has CDR1 SGHDT and CDR2 YYEEEE. V was clipped by 6 bases and J by 0 bases, with 21 bases between them. The CDR3 protein is CASTNTSGSLTTNEKLFF. The CDR3 nucleotides are TGTGCCAGCACCAACACGTCCGGGTCTCTCACAACTAATGAAAAACTGTTTTTT.

CDR3 region: CASSPYGGSGELFF. Written as DNA, the CDR3 is TGTGCCAGCAGCCCCTACGGGGGGTCCGGGGAGCTGTTTTTT. This rearrangement joins TRBV3-1 (or the pseudogene TRBV3-2) to TRBJ2-2, with 7 bases aligning to TRBD2. The CDR3 contains 14 residues. V lost 4 bases, J lost 6 bases, and 5 bases stayed unmatched. The germline V gene has CDR1 LGHDT and CDR2 YNNKEL (reference sequence).

This chain joins TRBV28 and TRBJ1-5; maybe TRBD1 (6 bases). Per the germline V gene, CDR1 is MDHEN and CDR2 is SYDVKM. With 7 bases removed from V and 0 bases from J, the gap between germline ends came to 16 bases. The CDR3 has 16 amino acids. CDR3 in DNA: TGTGCCAGCAAATTCACAGGGCTTTATAGCAATCAGCCCCAGCATTTT. Translation gives CASKFTGLYSNQPQHF. Drawing the rest from reference TRBV28 and TRBJ1-5, the complete variable domain is DVKVTQSSRYLVKRTGEKVFLECVQDMDHENMFWYRQDPGLGLRLIYFSYDVKMKEKGDIPEGYSVSREKKERFSLILESASTNQTSMYLCASKFTGLYSNQPQHFGDGTRLSIL.

The gene calls are TRBV19 and TRBJ2-4, with 7 bases aligning to TRBD1. CDR1 LNHDA and CDR2 SQIVND come from the germline V gene (reference sequence). The CDR3 runs 15 residues. The ends lost 6 bases at V and 8 bases at J; junction bases unmatched: 13. The CDR3 spells CASSRSQGPTYIQYF. CDR3 sequence (DNA): TGTGCCAGTAGCAGATCACAGGGGCCGACGTACATTCAGTACTTC.

J is TRBJ2-1 and V is TRBV18; 13 bases match TRBD2. CDR3 length: 15 amino acids. Trimming at V came to 5 bases and at J to 9 bases, leaving 7 bases not matched to a gene. The germline V gene has CDR1 KGHSH and CDR2 LQKENI. This CDR3 reads CASSTYGTSGTEQFF. CDR3 in DNA: TGTGCCAGCTCAACTTACGGGACTAGCGGGACTGAGCAGTTCTTC.